Below, 3 T cell receptor beta chains from the same sample are listed, as sequenced in a study of blood T cells in healthy people across ages. Sample-barcoded 5' priming and a J-beta primer mix drove a second PCR of roughly 7 to 11 cycles. TCRdb reanalysed the 5' RACE reads using MiXCR and keeps one entry per CDR3 protein. The repertoire holds roughly 1,800,000 distinct CDR3 sequences, with around half as singletons. The sequenced material came from blood. The origin of the receptors is a woman between 40 and 50 years old in good health.

The V call is TRBV4-3, the J call TRBJ2-3, with D possibly TRBD2 on 5 matching bases. This CDR3 spans 16 amino acids. The V gene's germline CDR1 is LGHNA and CDR2 YSLEER. V was cut by 0 bases and J by 5 bases, with 15 bases left in between. The CDR3 here is CASSQDSTRTGDTQYF. CDR3 nucleotides: TGCGCCAGCAGCCAAGATTCTACTAGGACTGGAGATACGCAGTATTTT.

The chain joins TRBV6-2 or TRBV6-3 to TRBJ1-2; no definite D call. V lost 7 bases to trimming and J lost 7 bases, with 16 bases between them. This CDR3 spans 13 amino acids. Germline CDR1 is MNHEY and CDR2 is SVGEGT. DNA of the CDR3: TGTGCCAGCACCCGCACGGTCGTCGGTGGCTACACCTTC. It is translated as CASTRTVVGGYTF.

This clonotype was found a few times. This chain connects TRBV6-2 or TRBV6-3 to TRBJ2-1, with D perhaps matching TRBD2 (6 bases). CDR3 length equals 15 residues. Germline loops: CDR1 MNHEY, CDR2 SVGEGT. V was clipped by 2 bases and J by 4 bases, with 12 bases between them. The CDR3 protein is CASSYKKDYYNEQFF. The CDR3 region has the DNA TGTGCCAGCAGTTACAAAAAGGACTATTACAATGAGCAGTTCTTC.